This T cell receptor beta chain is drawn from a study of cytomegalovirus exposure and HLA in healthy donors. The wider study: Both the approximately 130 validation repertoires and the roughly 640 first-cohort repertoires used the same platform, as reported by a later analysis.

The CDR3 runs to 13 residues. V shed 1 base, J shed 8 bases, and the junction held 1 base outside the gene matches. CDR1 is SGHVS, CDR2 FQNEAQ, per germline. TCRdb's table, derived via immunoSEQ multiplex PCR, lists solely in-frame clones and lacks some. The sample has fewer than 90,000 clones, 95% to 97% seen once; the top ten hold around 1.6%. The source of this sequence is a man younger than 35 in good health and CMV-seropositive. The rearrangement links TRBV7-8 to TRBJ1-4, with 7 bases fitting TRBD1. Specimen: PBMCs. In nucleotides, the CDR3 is TGTGCCAGCAGCTTAGACAGGGGAGAAAAACTGTTTTTT. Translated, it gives CASSLDRGEKLFF.